This TCR beta chain derives from a study of blood T cell repertoires in COVID-19. On the study more broadly: Italy, Spain and the United States were the sources of the convalescent and acute COVID-19 samples. The cDNA or gDNA used as material had been derived from T cells, B-cell-depleted T cells, or PBMCs.

From germline, CDR1 is DFQATT and CDR2 SNEGSKA (reference sequence). The CDR3 runs 11 residues. V dropped 1 base and J dropped 4 bases, with 2 bases sitting between them. Authors' methods: Scientists estimated how many nucleated cells there were by amplifying reference gene primers. Profiled with immunoSEQ multiplex PCR; TCRdb holds only in-frame clones, not every one. From that table come the V and J calls and clone size; the DNA was used to work out D and trimming. Of approximately 280,000 clones listed, roughly nine tenths are singletons. The specimen was peripheral blood. The TCR comes from a man aged 50 to 59 with acute or convalescent COVID-19. The J gene is TRBJ2-1, the V gene TRBV20-1, with unresolved D. In DNA form, the CDR3 reads TGCAGTGCTAGAGCTTACAATGAGCAGTTCTTC. Encoded protein: CSARAYNEQFF.